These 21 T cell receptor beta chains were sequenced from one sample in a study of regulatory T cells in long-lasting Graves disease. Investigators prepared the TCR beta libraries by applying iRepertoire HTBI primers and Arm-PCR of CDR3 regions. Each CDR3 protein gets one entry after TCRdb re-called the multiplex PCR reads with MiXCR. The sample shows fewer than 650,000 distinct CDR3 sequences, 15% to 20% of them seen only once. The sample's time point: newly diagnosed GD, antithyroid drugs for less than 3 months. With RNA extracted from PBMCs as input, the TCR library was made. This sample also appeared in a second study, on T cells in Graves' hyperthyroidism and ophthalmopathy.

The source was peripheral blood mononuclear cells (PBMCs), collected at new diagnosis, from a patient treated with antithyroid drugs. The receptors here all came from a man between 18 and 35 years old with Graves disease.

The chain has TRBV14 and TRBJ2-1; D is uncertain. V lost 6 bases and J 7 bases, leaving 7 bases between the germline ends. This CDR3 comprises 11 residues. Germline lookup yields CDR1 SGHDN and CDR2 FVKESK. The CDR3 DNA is TGTGCCAGCAGAGGACGGAATGAGCAGTTCTTC. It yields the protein CASRGRNEQFF.

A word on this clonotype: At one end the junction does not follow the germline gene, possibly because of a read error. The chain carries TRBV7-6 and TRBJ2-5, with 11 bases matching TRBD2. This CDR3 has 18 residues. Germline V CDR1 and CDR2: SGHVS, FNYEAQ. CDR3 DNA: TGTGCCAACAGCCATCCAGGACTAGCGGGTACCTCCCAAGAGACCCAGTACTTC. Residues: CANSHPGLAGTSQETQYF.

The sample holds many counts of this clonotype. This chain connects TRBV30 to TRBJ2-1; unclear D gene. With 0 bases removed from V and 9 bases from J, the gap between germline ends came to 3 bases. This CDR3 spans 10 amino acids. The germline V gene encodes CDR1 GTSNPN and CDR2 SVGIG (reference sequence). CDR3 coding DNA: TGTGCCTGGAGTGTTAGTGAGCAGTTCTTC. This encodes CAWSVSEQFF.

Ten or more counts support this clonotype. CDR3 sequence reads: CAWTSSYEQYF. As DNA, the CDR3 is TGTGCCTGGACGAGCTCCTACGAGCAGTACTTC. The genes are TRBV30 and TRBJ2-7; D remains unclear. This CDR3 contains 11 residues. The germline gives CDR1 GTSNPN, CDR2 SVGIG (reference sequence). Between the trimmed V and J ends, which lost 4 bases and 0 bases, there was a span of 4 bases.

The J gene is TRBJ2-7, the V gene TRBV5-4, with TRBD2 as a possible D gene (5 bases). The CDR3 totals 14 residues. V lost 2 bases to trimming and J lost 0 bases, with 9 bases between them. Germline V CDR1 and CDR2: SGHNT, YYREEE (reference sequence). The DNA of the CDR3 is TGTGCCAGCAGCTTCGGGGTAGGCTCCTACGAGCAGTACTTC. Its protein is CASSFGVGSYEQYF.

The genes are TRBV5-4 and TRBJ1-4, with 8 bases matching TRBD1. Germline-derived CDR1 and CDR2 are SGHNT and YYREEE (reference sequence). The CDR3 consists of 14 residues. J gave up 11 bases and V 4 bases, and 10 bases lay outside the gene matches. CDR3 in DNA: TGTGCCAGCAGCCAAGGGGACAGGATGTGGAAACTGTTTTTT. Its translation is CASSQGDRMWKLFF. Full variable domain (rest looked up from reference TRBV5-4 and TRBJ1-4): ETGVTQSPTHLIKTRGQQVTLRCSSQSGHNTVSWYQQALGQGPQFIFQYYREEENGRGNFPPRFSGLQFPNYSSELNVNALELDDSALYLCASSQGDRMWKLFFGSGTQLSVL.

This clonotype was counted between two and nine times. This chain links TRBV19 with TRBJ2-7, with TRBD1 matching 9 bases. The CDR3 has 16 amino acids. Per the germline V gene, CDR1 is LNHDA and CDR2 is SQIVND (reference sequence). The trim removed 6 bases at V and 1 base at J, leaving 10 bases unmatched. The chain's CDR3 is CASRPAGTGKSYEQYF. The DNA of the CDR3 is TGTGCCAGTAGACCGGCAGGGACAGGGAAATCCTACGAGCAGTACTTC.

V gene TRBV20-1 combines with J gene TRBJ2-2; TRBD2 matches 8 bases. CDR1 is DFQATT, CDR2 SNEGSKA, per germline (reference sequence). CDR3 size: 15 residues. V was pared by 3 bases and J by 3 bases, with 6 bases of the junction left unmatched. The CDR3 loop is CSARQQREYTGELFF. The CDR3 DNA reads TGCAGTGCTAGGCAGCAGCGGGAGTACACCGGGGAGCTGTTTTTT.

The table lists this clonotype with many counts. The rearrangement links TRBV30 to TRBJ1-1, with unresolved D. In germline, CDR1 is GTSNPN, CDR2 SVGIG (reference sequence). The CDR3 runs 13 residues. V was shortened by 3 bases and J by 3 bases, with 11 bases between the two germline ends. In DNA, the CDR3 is TGTGCCTGGAGACGCTCAGAGGACACTGAAGCTTTCTTT. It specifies CAWRRSEDTEAFF.

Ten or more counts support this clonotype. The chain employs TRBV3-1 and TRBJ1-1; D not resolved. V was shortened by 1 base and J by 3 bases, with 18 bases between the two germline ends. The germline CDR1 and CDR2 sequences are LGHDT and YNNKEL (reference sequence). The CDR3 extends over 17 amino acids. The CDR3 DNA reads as TGTGCCAGCAGCCAAGTATTCAGCCCAAGGCGCGACACTGAAGCTTTCTTT. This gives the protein CASSQVFSPRRDTEAFF.

The CDR3 sequence is CAWSISGGIRNQPQHF. The CDR3 bases are TGTGCCTGGAGTATCTCTGGGGGGATCCGTAATCAGCCCCAGCATTTT. This chain joins TRBV30 and TRBJ1-5; D is possibly TRBD1 (5 bases). V shed 2 bases and J shed 4 bases, with 18 bases lying between them. The CDR3 has 16 residues. Germline V gene lookup returns CDR1 GTSNPN and CDR2 SVGIG (reference sequence).

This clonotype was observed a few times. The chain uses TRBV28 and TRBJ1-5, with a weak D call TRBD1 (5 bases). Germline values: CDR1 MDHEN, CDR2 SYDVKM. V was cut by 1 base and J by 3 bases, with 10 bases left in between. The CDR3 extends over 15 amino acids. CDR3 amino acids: CASSLLGGDNQPQHF. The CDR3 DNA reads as TGTGCCAGCAGTTTATTGGGGGGAGACAATCAGCCCCAGCATTTT.

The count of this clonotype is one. The CDR3 DNA reads TGTGCCAGCAGCCAACGGTCGGGACTCTTCAGCTCCTACAATGAGCAGTTCTTC. This sequence encodes CASSQRSGLFSSYNEQFF. The rearrangement uses TRBV4-2 and TRBJ2-1; tentative D call: TRBD2 (6 bases). The V and J ends lost 2 bases and 0 bases respectively, with 17 bases between them. This CDR3 spans 18 amino acids. CDR1 and CDR2 (germline): LGHNA, YNFKEQ.

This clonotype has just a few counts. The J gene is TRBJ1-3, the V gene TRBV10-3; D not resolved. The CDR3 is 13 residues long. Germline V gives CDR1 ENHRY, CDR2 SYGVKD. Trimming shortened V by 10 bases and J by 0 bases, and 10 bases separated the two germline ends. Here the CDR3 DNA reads TGTGCCAGCAGCTCGGTCTCTGGAAACACCATATATTTT. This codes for CASSSVSGNTIYF.

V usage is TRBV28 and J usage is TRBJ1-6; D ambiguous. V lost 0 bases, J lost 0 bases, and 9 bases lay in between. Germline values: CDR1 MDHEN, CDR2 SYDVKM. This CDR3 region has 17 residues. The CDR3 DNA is TGTGCCAGCAGTTTATGGGAAGGGAGCTCCTATAATTCACCCCTCCACTTT. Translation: CASSLWEGSSYNSPLHF.

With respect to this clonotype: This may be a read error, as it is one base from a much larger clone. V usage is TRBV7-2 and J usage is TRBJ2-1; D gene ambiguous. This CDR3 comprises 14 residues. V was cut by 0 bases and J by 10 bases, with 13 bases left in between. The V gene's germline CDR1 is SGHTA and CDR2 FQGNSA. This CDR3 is CASSLAGSGYEQFF. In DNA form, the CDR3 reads TGTGCCAGCAGCTTAGCGGGATCGGGCTACGAGCAGTTCTTC. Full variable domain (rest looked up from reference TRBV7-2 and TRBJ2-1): GAGVSQSPSNKVTEKGKDVELRCDPISGHTALYWYRQSLGQGLEFLIYFQGNSAPDKSGLPSDRFSAERTGGSVSTLTIQRTQQEDSAVYLCASSLAGSGYEQFFGPGTRLTVL.

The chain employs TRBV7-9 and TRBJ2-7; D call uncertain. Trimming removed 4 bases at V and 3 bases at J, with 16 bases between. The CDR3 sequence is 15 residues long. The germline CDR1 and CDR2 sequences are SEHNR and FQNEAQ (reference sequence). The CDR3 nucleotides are TGTGCCAGCAGCTACCTAGGCGACGGCCTCTACGAGCAGTACTTC. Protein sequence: CASSYLGDGLYEQYF.

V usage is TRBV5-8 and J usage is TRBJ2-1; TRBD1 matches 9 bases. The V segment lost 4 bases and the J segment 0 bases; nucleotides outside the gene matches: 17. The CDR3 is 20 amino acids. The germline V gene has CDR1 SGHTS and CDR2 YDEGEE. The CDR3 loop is CASSPGTGSPAFSSYNEQFF. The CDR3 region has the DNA TGTGCCAGCAGCCCCGGGACAGGGAGCCCCGCTTTTAGCTCCTACAATGAGCAGTTCTTC.

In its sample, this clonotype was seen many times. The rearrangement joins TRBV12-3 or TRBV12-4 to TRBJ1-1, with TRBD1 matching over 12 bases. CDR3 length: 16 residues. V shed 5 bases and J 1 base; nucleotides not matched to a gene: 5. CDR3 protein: CASSGGTGGPNTEAFF. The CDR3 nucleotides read TGTGCCAGCAGTGGGGGGACAGGGGGCCCGAACACTGAAGCTTTCTTT.

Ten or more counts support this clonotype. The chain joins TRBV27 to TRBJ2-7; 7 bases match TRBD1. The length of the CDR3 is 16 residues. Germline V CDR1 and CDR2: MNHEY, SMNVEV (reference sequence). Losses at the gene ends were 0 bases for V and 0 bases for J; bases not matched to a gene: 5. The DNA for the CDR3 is TGTGCCAGCAGTTTATCGACTGGGGACAGCTCCTACGAGCAGTACTTC. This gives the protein CASSLSTGDSSYEQYF.

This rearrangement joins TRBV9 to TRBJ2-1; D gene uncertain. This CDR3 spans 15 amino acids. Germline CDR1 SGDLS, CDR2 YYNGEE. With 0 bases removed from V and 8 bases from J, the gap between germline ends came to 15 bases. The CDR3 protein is CASSVELGGRDEQFF. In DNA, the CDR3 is TGTGCCAGCAGCGTAGAGCTAGGTGGAAGGGATGAGCAGTTCTTC.